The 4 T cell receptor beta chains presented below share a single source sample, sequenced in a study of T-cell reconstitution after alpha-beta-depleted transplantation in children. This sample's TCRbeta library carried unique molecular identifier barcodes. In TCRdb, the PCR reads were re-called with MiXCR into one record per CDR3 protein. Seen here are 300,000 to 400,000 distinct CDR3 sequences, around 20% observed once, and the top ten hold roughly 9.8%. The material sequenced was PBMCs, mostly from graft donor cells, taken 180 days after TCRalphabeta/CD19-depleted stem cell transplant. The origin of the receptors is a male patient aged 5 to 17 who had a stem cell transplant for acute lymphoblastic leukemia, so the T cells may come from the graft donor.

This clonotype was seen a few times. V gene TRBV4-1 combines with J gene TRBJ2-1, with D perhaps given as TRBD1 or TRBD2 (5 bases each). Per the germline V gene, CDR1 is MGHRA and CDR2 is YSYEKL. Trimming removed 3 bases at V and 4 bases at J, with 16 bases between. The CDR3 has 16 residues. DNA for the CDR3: TGCGCCAGCAGCCACCCGACTGAGGGACGGTACAATGAGCAGTTCTTC. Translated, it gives CASSHPTEGRYNEQFF.

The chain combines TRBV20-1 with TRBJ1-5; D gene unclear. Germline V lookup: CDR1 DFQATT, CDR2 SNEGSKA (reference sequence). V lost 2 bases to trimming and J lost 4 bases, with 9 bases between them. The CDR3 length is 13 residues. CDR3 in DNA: TGCAGTGCTAGACGACAAATAAATCAGCCCCAGCATTTT. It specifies CSARRQINQPQHF.

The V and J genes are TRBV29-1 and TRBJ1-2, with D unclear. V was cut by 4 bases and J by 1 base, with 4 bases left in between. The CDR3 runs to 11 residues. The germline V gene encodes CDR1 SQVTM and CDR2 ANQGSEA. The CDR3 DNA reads TGCAGCGTTGTTTTTAACTATGGCTACACCTTC. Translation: CSVVFNYGYTF.

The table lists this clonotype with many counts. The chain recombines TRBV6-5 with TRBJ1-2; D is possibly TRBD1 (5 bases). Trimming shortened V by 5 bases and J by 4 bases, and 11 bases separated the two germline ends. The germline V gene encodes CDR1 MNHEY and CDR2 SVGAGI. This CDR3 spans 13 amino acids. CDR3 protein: CASSTRAGYGYTF. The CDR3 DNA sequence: TGTGCCAGCAGTACCAGGGCAGGCTATGGCTACACCTTC.